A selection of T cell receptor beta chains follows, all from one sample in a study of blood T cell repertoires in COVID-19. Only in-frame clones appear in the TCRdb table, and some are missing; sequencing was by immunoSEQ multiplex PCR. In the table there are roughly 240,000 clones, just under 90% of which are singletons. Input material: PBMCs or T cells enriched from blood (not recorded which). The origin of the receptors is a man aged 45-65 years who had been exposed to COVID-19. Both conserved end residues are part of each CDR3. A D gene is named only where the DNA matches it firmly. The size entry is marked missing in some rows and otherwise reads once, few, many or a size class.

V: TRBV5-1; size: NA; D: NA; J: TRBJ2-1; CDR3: CASSLARASYNEQFF; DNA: TGCGCCAGCAGCTTGGCGCGGGCCTCCTACAATGAGCAGTTCTTC
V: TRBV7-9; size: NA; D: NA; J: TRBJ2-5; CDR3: CASSFYQGGETQYF; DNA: TGTGCCAGCAGCTTTTATCAGGGGGGAGAGACCCAGTACTTC
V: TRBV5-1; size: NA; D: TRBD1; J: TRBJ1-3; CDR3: CASSSQGSGNTIYF; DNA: TGCGCCAGCAGCTCACAGGGGTCCGGAAACACCATATATTTT
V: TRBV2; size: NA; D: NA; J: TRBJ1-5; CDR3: CASRSSWGVMDNQPQHF; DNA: TGTGCCAGCAGGAGCTCTTGGGGCGTCATGGACAATCAGCCCCAGCATTTT
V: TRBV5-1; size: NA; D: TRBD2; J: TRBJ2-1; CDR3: CASSIRGSSSGRPNEQFF; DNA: TGCGCCAGCAGCATTAGGGGTTCCTCTAGCGGGAGGCCAAATGAGCAGTTCTTC
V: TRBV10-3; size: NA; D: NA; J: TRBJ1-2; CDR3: CAIGSKGTGGIIWGYTF; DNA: TGTGCCATCGGCTCTAAGGGGACGGGGGGTATCATTTGGGGCTACACCTTC
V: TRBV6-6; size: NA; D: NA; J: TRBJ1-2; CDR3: CASSPQGINYGYTF; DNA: TGTGCCAGCAGCCCCCAGGGAATTAACTATGGCTACACCTTC
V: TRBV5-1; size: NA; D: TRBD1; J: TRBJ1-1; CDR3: CASSQGAVTEAFF; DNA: TGCGCCAGCAGCCAGGGGGCGGTGACTGAAGCTTTCTTT
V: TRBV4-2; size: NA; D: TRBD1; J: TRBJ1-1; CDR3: CASSQRREGGENTEAFF; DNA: TGTGCCAGCAGCCAAAGACGTGAAGGGGGCGAGAACACTGAAGCTTTCTTT
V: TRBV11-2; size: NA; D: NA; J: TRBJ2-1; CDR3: CASSRTFGVGAGEQFF; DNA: TGTGCCAGCAGCCGTACTTTCGGAGTGGGGGCAGGTGAGCAGTTCTTC
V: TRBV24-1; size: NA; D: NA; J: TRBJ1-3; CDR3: CATSDPGQGGNTIYF; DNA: TGTGCCACCAGTGACCCCGGGCAGGGTGGAAACACCATATATTTT
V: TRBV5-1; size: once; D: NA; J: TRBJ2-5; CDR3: CASSLVEYQETQYF; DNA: TGCGCCAGCAGCTTGGTGGAGTACCAAGAGACCCAGTACTTC
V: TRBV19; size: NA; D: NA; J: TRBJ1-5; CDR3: CASSLRGLSNQPQHF; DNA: TGTGCCAGTAGTCTCAGGGGCCTTAGCAATCAGCCCCAGCATTTT
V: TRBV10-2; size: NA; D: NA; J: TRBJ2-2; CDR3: CASSRGTAAGELFF; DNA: TGCGCCAGCAGTCGGGGGACGGCGGCCGGGGAGCTGTTTTTT
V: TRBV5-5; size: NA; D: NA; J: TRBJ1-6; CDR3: CASSLDGDTYNSPLHF; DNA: TGTGCCAGCAGCTTGGATGGGGACACTTATAATTCACCCCTCCACTTT
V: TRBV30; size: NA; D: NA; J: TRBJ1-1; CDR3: CAWRVGLRSTEAFF; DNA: TGTGCCTGGAGGGTGGGGCTTCGGTCCACTGAAGCTTTCTTT
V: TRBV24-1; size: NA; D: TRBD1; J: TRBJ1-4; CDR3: CATSDSGTGDEKLFF; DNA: TGTGCCACCAGTGATTCCGGGACAGGGGATGAAAAACTGTTTTTT
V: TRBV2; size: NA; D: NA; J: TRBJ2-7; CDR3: CASNVDATDEQYF; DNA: TGTGCCAGCAACGTTGACGCGACAGACGAGCAGTACTTC
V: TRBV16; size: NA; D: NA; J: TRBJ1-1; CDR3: CARIQGGEENTEAFF; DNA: TGTGCCCGTATCCAAGGGGGGGAGGAGAACACTGAAGCTTTCTTT
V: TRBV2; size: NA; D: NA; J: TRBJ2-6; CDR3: CASGRSSGANVLTF; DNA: TGTGCCAGCGGTAGGAGCTCTGGGGCCAACGTCCTGACTTTC
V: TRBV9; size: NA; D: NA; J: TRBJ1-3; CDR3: CASSVNPGHSGNTIYF; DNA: TGTGCCAGCAGCGTAAATCCAGGCCACTCTGGAAACACCATATATTTT
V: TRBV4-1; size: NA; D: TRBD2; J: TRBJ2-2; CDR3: CASSPGLAARYQNTGELFF; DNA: TGCGCCAGCAGCCCCGGACTAGCGGCCCGGTATCAGAACACCGGGGAGCTGTTTTTT
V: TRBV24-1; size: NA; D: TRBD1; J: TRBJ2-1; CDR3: CATSDFGAGGDFYNEQFF; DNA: TGTGCCACCAGTGATTTTGGGGCAGGGGGTGACTTCTACAATGAGCAGTTCTTC
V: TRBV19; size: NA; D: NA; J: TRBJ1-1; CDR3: CASSMGRNTEAFF; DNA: TGTGCCAGTAGTATGGGCCGGAACACTGAAGCTTTCTTT
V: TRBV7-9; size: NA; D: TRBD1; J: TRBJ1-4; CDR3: CATQWNRGLPREKLFF; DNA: TGTGCCACCCAGTGGAACAGGGGGCTTCCGCGGGAAAAACTGTTTTTT
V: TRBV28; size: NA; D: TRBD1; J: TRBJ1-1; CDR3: CASRSSHRGLTEAFF; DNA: TGTGCCAGCAGATCCTCACACAGGGGCCTCACTGAAGCTTTCTTT
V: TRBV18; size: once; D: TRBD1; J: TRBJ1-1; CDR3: CASSPRQGTEAFF; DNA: TGTGCCAGCTCACCAAGACAGGGCACTGAAGCTTTCTTT
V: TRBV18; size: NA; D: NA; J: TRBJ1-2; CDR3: CASSPLAEGAQGYTF; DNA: TGTGCCAGCTCACCCCTAGCTGAGGGAGCGCAGGGCTACACCTTC
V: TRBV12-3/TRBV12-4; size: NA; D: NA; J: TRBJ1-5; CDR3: CASSFSGNQPQHF; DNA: TGTGCCAGCAGTTTTTCAGGCAATCAGCCCCAGCATTTT
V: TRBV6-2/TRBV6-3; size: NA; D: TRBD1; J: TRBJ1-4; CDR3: CASSTYRDSVEKLFF; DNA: TGTGCCAGCAGTACCTACCGGGACAGCGTTGAAAAACTGTTTTTT
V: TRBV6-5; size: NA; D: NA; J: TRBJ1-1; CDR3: CASSYWTVGLGTEAFF; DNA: TGTGCCAGCAGTTACTGGACAGTCGGGTTGGGGACTGAAGCTTTCTTT
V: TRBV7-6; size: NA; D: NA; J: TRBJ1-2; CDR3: CASSLVGVGTF; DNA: NA
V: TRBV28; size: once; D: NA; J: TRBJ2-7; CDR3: CASNAYRGGEQYF; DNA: TGTGCCAGCAACGCGTACAGGGGGGGCGAGCAGTACTTC
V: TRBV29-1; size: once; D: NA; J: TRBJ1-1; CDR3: CSVLQGRNTEAFF; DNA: TGCAGCGTCCTTCAGGGGAGAAACACTGAAGCTTTCTTT
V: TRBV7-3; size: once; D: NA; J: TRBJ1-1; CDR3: CASSPRGGHPNTEAFF; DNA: TGTGCCAGCAGCCCTCGGGGGGGGCATCCCAACACTGAAGCTTTCTTT
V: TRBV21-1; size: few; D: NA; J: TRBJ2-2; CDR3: CASSKVGLAGPNTGELFF; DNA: TGTGCCAGCAGCAAGGTGGGACTAGCGGGGCCGAACACCGGGGAGCTGTTTTTT
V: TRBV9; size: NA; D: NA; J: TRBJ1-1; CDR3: CASSGPRNTEAFF; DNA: TGTGCCAGCAGCGGCCCTAGGAACACTGAAGCTTTCTTT
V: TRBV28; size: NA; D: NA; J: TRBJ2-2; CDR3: CASSPLSARDTGELFF; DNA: TGTGCCAGCAGTCCCCTCAGCGCCCGAGACACCGGGGAGCTGTTTTTT
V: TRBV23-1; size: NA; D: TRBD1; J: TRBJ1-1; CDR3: CASSARQGPYMNTEAFF; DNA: TGCGCCAGCAGTGCTCGACAGGGGCCCTACATGAACACTGAAGCTTTCTTT
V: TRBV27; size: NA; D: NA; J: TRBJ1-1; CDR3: CASSLFSVNTEAFF; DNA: TGTGCCAGCAGTTTATTTTCGGTCAACACTGAAGCTTTCTTT
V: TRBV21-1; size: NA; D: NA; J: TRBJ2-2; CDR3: CASSKVRRLAGTDTGELFF; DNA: TGTGCCAGCAGCAAAGTCCGGCGGCTAGCGGGTACTGACACCGGGGAGCTGTTTTTT
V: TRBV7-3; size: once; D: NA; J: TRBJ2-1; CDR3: CASSLISSRNEQFF; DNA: TGTGCCAGCAGCTTAATATCTAGTAGGAATGAGCAGTTCTTC
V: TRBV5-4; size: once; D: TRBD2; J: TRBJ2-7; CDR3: CASSRTSGAYEQYF; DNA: TGTGCCAGCAGCCGGACTAGCGGGGCCTACGAGCAGTACTTC
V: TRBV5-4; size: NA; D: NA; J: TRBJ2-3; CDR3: CASSWGQRGTDTQYF; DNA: TGTGCCAGCAGCTGGGGACAAAGGGGAACAGATACGCAGTATTTT
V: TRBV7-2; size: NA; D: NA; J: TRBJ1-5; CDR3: CASSSQVAGNQPQHF; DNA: TGTGCCAGCAGCTCACAGGTAGCGGGGAATCAGCCCCAGCATTTT
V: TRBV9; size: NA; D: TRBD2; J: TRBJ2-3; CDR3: CASSVWAGGTDTQYF; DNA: TGTGCCAGCAGCGTATGGGCGGGGGGCACAGATACGCAGTATTTT
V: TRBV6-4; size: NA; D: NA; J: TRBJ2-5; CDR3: CASSDPTRGGRETQYF; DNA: TGTGCCAGCAGTGACCCTACGAGGGGGGGACGGGAGACCCAGTACTTC
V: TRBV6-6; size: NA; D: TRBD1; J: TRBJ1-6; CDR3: CATTAGGGSPLHF; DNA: TGTGCCACCACTGCAGGGGGCGGTTCACCCCTCCACTTT